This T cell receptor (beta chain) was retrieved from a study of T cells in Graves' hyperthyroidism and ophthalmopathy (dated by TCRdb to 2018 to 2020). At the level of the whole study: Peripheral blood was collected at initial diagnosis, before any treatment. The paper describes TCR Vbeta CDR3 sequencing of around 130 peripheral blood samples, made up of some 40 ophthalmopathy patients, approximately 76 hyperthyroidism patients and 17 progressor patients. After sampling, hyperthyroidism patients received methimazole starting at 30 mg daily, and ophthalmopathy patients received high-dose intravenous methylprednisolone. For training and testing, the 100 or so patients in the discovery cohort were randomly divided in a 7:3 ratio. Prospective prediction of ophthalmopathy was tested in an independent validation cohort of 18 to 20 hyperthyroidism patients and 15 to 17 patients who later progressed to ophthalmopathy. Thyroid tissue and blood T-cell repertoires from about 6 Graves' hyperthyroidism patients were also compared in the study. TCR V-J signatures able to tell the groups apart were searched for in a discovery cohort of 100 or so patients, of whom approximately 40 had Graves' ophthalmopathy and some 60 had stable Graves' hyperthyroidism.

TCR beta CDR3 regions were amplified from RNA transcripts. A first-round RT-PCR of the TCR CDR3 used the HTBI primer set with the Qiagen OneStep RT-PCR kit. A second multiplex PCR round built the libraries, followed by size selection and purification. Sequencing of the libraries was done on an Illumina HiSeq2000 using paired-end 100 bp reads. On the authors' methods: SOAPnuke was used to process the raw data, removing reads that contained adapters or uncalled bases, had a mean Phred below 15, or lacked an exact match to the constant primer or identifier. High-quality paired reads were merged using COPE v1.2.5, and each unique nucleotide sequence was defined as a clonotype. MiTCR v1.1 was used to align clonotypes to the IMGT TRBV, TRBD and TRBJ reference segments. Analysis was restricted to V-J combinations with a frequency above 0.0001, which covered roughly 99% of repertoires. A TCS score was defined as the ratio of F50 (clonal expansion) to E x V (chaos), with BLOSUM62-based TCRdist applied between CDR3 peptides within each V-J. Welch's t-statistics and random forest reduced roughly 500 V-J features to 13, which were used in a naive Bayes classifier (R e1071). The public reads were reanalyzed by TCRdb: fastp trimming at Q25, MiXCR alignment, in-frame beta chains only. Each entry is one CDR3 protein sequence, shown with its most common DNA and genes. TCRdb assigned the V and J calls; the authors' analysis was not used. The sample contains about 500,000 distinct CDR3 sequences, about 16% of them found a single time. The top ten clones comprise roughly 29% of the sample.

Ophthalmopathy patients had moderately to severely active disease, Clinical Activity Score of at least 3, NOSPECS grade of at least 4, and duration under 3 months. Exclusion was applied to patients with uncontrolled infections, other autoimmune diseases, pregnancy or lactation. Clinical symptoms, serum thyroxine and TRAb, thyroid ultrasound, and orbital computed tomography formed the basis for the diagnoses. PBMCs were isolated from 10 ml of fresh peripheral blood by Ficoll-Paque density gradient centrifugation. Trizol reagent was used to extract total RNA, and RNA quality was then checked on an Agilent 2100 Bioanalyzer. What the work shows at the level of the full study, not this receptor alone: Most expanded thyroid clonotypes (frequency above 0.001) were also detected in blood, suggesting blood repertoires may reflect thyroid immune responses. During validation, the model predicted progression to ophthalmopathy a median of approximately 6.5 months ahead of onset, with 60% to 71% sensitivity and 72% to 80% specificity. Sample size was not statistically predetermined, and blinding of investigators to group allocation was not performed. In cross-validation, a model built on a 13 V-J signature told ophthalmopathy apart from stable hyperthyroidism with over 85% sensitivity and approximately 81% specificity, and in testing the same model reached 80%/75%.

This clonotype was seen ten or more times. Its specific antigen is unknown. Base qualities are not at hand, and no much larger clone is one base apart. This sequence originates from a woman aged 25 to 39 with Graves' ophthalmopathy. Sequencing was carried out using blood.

The CDR3 protein is CASSLVSDLFEEQYF. The bases read TGCGCCAGCAGCTTGGTCTCGGACCTTTTTGAGGAGCAGTACTTC. This sequence uses TRBV5-1 and TRBJ2-7, with the D gene uncertain. The CDR3 measures 15 amino acids from cysteine to phenylalanine. Solely the CDR3 DNA is kept, with 45 bases framed from the first base. Taken from the germline V gene, the CDR1 and CDR2 loops are SGHRS and YFSETQ. Trimming takes 0 bases from V and 7 bases from J, and the germline ends sit 17 bases apart.